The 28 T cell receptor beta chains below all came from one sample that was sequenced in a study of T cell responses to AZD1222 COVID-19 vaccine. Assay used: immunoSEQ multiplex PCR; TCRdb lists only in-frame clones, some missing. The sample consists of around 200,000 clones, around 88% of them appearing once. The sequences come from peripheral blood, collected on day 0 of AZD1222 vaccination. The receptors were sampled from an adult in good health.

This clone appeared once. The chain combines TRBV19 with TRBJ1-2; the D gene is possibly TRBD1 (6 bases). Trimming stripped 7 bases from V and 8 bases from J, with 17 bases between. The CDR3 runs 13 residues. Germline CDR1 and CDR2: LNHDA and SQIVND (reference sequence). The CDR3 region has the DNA TGTGCCAGTATCACCCCGACAGGATACGGCTACACCTTC. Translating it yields CASITPTGYGYTF.

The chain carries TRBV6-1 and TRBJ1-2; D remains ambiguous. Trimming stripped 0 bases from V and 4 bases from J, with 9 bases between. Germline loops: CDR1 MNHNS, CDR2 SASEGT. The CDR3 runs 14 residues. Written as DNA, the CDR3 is TGTGCCAGCAGTGAAGCGGTCGGGGTCTATGGCTACACCTTC. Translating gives CASSEAVGVYGYTF.

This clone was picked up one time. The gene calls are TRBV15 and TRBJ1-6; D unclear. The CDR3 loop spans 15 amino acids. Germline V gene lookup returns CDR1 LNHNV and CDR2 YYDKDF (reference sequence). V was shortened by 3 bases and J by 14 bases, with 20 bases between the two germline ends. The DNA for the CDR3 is TGTGCCACCAGCAGTATCCGGGGTGGTGATTTGGCCCTCCACTTT. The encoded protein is CATSSIRGGDLALHF.

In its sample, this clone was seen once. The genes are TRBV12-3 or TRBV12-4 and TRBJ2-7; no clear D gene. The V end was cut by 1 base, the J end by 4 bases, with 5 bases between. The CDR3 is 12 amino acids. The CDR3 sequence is CASSLGTYEQYF. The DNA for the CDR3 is TGTGCCAGCAGTTTAGGAACGTACGAGCAGTACTTC.

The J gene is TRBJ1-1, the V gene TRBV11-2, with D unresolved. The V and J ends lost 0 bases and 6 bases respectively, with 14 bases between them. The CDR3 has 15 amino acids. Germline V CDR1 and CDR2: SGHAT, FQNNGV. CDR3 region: CASSLEPGYYSEAFF. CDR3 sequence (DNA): TGTGCCAGCAGCTTAGAGCCGGGGTACTACTCTGAAGCTTTCTTT. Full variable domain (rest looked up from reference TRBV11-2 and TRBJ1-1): EAGVAQSPRYKIIEKRQSVAFWCNPISGHATLYWYQQILGQGPKLLIQFQNNGVVDDSQLPKDRFSAERLKGVDSTLKIQPAKLEDSAVYLCASSLEPGYYSEAFFGQGTRLTVV.

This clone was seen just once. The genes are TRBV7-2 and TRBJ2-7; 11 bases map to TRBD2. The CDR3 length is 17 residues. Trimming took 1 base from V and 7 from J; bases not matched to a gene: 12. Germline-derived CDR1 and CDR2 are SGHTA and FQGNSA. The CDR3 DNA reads TGTGCCAGCAGCTTAGTAGCAATAGCGGGGGGGCCAGGGGAGCAGTACTTC. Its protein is CASSLVAIAGGPGEQYF.

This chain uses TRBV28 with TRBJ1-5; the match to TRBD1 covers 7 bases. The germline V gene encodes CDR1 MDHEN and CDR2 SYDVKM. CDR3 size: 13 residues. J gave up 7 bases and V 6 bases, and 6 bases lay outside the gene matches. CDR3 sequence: CASRNRGSQPQHF. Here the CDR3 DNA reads TGTGCCAGCAGAAACAGGGGTTCACAGCCCCAGCATTTT.

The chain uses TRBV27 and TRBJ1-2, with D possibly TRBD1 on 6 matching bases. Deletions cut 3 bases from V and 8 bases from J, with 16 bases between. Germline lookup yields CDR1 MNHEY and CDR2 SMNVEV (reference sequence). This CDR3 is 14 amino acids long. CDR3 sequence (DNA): TGTGCCAGCAGTTTGATTTTGGCAGGGGAAGGCTACACCTTC. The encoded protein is CASSLILAGEGYTF.

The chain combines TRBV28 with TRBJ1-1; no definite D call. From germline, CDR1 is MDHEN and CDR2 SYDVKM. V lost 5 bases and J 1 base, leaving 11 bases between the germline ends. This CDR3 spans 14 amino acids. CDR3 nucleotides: TGTGCCAGCAGTAAAGCGGGAAGGAACACTGAAGCTTTCTTT. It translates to CASSKAGRNTEAFF.

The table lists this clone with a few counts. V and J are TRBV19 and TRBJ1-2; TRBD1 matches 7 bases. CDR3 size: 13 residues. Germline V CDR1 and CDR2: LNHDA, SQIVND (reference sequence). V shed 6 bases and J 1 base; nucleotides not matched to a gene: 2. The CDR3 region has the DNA TGTGCCAGTAGGACAGGGATTAACTATGGCTACACCTTC. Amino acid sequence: CASRTGINYGYTF.

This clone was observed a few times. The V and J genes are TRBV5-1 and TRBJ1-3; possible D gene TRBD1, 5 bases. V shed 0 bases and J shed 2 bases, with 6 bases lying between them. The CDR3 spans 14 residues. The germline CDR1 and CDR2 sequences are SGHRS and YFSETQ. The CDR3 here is CASSLGGAGNTIYF. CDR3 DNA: TGCGCCAGCAGCTTGGGAGGGGCTGGAAACACCATATATTTT. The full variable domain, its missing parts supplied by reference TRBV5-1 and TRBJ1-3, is KAGVTQTPRYLIKTRGQQVTLSCSPISGHRSVSWYQQTPGQGLQFLFEYFSETQRNKGNFPGRFSGRQFSNSRSEMNVSTLELGDSALYLCASSLGGAGNTIYFGEGSWLTVV.

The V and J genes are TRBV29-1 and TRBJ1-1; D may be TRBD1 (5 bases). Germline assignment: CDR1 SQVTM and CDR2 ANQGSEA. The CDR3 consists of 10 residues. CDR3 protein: CSQGETEAFF. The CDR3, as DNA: TGCAGTCAAGGGGAGACTGAAGCTTTCTTT. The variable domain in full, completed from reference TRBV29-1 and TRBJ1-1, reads SAVISQKPSRDICQRGTSLTIQCQVDSQVTMMFWYRQQPGQSLTLIATANQGSEATYESGFVIDKFPISRPNLTFSTLTVSNMSPEDSSIYLCSQGETEAFFGQGTRLTVV.

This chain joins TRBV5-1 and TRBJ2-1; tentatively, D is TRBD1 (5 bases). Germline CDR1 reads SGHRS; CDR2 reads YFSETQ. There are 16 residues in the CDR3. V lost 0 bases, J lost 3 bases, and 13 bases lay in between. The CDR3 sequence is CASSLAQGARYNEQFF. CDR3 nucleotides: TGCGCCAGCAGCTTGGCCCAAGGGGCCCGCTACAATGAGCAGTTCTTC.

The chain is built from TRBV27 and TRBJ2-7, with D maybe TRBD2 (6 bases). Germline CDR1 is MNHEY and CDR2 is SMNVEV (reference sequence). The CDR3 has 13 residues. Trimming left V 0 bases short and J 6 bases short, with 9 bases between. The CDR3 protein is CASSLSGGLEQYF. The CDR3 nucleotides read TGTGCCAGCAGTTTATCGGGGGGACTCGAGCAGTACTTC.

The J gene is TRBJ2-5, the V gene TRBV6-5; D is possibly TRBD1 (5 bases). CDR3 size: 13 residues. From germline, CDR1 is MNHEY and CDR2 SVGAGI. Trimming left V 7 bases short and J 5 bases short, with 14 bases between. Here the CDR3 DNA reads TGTGCCAGCAAGCCACCAGGGTTGGAGACCCAGTACTTC. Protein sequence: CASKPPGLETQYF.

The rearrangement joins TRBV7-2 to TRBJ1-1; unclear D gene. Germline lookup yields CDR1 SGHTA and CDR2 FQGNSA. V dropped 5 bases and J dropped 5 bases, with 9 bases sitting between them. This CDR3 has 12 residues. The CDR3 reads CASSPLGTEAFF. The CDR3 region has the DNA TGTGCCAGCAGCCCCCTGGGGACTGAAGCTTTCTTT.

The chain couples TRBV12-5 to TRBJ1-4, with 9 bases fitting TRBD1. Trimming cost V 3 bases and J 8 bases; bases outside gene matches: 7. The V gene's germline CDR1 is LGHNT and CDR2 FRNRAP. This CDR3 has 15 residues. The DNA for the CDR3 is TGTGCTAGTGGTTTCTCGGGACAGGGTGGCGAAAAACTGTTTTTT. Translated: CASGFSGQGGEKLFF.

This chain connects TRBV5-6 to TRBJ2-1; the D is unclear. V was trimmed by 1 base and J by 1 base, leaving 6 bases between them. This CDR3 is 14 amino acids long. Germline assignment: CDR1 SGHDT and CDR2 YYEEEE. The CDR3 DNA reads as TGTGCCAGCAGCTTGAGACCGTCCTACAATGAGCAGTTCTTC. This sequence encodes CASSLRPSYNEQFF. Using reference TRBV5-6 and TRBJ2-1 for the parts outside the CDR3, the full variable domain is DAGVTQSPTHLIKTRGQQVTLRCSPKSGHDTVSWYQQALGQGPQFIFQYYEEEERQRGNFPDRFSGHQFPNYSSELNVNALLLGDSALYLCASSLRPSYNEQFFGPGTRLTVL.

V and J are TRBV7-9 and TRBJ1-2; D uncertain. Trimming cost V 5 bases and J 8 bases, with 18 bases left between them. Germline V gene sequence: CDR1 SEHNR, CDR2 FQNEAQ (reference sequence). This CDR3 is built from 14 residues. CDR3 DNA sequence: TGTGCCAGCAGCCTCAAGTCGGCCGCCGGAGGCTACACCTTC. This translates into CASSLKSAAGGYTF.

Here the CDR3 reads CASSQTTGYEQYF. CDR3 nucleotide sequence: TGTGCCAGCAGTCAGACGACAGGCTACGAGCAGTACTTC. J is TRBJ2-7 and V is TRBV11-2; a weak D match, TRBD1 (6 bases). V was cut by 6 bases and J by 3 bases, with 12 bases left in between. From germline, CDR1 is SGHAT and CDR2 FQNNGV. The CDR3 length is 13 residues.

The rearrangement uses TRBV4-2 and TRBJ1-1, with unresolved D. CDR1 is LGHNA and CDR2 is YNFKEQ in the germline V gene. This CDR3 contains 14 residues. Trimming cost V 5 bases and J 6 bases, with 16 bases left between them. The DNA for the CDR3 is TGTGCCAGCAGCGGAGGGAAGGGAGGAGCTGAAGCTTTCTTT. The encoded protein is CASSGGKGGAEAFF.

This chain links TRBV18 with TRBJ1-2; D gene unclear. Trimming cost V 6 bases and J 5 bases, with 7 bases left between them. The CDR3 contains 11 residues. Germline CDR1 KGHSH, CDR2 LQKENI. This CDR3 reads CASSSDYGYTF. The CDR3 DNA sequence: TGTGCCAGCTCCTCCGATTATGGCTACACCTTC. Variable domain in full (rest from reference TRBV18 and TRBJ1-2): NAGVMQNPRHLVRRRGQEARLRCSPMKGHSHVYWYRQLPEEGLKFMVYLQKENIIDESGMPKERFSAEFPKEGPSILRIQQVVRGDSAAYFCASSSDYGYTFGSGTRLTVV.

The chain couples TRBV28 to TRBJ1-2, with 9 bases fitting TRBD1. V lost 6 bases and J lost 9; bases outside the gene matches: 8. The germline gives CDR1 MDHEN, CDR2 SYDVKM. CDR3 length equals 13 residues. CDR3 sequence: CASRPGQGQSYTF. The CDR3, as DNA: TGTGCCAGCAGACCCGGACAGGGGCAGAGCTACACCTTC.

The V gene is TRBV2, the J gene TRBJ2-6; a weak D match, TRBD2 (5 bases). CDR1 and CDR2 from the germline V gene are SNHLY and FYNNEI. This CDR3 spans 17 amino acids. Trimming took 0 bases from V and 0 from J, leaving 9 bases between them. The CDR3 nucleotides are TGTGCCAGCAGTGAAGCGCGAGGGTACTCTGGGGCCAACGTCCTGACTTTC. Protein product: CASSEARGYSGANVLTF.

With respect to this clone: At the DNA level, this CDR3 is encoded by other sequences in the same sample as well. Here the CDR3 DNA reads TGCGCCAGCAGCTTGGGCAGCAATCAGCCCCAGCATTTT. It yields the protein CASSLGSNQPQHF. The chain couples TRBV5-1 to TRBJ1-5; D is uncertain. Trimming stripped 0 bases from V and 1 base from J, with 2 bases between. This CDR3 is built from 13 residues. CDR1 SGHRS and CDR2 YFSETQ come from the germline V gene.

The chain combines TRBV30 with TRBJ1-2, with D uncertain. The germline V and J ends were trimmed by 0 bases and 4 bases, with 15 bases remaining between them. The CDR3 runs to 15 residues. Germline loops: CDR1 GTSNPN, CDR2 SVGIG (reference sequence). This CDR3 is CAWSVPVGLFYGYTF. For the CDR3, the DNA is TGTGCCTGGAGTGTACCAGTTGGGCTATTCTATGGCTACACCTTC.

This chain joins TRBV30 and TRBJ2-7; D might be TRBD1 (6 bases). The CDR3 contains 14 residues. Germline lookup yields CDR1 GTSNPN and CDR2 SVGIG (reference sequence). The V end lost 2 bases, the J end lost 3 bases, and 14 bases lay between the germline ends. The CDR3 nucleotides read TGTGCCTGGAGTCCCGGAGGACAGCTCTACGAGCAGTACTTC. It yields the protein CAWSPGGQLYEQYF.

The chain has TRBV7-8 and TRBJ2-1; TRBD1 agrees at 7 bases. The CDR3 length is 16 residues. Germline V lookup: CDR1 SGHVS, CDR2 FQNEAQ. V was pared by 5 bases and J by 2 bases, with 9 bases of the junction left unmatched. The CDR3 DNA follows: TGTGCCAGCAGCCAGCAGGGGGAGATGACCTACAATGAGCAGTTCTTC. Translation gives CASSQQGEMTYNEQFF.